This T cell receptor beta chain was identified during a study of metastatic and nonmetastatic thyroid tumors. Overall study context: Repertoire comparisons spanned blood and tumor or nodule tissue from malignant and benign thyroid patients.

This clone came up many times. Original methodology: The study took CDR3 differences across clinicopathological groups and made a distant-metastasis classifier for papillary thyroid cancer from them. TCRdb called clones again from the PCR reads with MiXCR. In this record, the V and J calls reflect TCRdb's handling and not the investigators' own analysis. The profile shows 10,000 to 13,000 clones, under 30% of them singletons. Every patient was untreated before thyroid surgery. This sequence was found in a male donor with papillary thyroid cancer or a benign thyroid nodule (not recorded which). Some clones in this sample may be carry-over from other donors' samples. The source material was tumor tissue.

CDR3 sequence: CASSMYQETQYF. In nucleotides, the CDR3 is TGTGCCAGCAGCATGTACCAAGAGACCCAGTACTTC. The V call is TRBV7-2, the J call TRBJ2-5, with D uncertain. V lost 5 bases, J lost 0 bases, and 4 bases lay in between. There are 12 residues in the CDR3. Germline V gene sequence: CDR1 SGHTA, CDR2 FQGNSA.